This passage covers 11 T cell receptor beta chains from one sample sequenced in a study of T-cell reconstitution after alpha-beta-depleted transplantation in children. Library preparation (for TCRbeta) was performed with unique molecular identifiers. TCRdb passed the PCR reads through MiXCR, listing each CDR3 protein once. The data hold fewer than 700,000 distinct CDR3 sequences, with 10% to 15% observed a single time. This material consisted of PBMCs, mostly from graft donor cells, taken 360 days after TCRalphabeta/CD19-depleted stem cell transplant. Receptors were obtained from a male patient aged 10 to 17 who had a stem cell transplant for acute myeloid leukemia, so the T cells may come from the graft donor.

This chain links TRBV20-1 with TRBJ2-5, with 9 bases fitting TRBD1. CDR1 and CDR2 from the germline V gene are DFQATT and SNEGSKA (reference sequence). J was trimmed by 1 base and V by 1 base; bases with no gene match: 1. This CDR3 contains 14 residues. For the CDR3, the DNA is TGCAGTGCTAGAGGGGACAGGGCCCAAGAGACCCAGTACTTC. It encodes CSARGDRAQETQYF.

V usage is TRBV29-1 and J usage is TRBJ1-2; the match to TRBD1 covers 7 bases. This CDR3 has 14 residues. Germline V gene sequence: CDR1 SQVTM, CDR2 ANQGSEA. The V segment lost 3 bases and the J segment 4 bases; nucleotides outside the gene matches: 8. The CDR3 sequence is CSVESTGQGYGYTF. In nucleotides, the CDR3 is TGCAGCGTTGAGTCGACAGGGCAAGGCTATGGCTACACCTTC.

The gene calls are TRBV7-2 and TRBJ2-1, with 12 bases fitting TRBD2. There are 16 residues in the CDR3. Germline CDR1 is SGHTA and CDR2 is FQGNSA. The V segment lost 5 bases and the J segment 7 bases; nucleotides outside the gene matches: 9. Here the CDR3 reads CASSKTSGRPWNEQFF. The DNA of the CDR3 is TGTGCCAGCAGCAAAACTAGCGGGAGGCCTTGGAATGAGCAGTTCTTC.

CDR3 loop: CASSPGNRFSGNTIYF. The CDR3 nucleotides are TGTGCCAGCTCACCAGGGAATCGATTCTCTGGAAACACCATATATTTT. The rearrangement links TRBV18 to TRBJ1-3; D gene uncertain. The CDR3 spans 16 residues. Deletions cut 2 bases from V and 0 bases from J, with 11 bases between. The germline CDR1 and CDR2 sequences are KGHSH and LQKENI. Variable domain in full (rest from reference TRBV18 and TRBJ1-3): NAGVMQNPRHLVRRRGQEARLRCSPMKGHSHVYWYRQLPEEGLKFMVYLQKENIIDESGMPKERFSAEFPKEGPSILRIQQVVRGDSAAYFCASSPGNRFSGNTIYFGEGSWLTVV.

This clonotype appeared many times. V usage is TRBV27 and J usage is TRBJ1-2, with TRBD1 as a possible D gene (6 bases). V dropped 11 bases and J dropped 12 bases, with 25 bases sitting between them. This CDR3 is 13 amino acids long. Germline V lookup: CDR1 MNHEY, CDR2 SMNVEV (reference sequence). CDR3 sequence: CAQTVRTAISNTF. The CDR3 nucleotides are TGTGCCCAGACCGTGAGGACAGCGATTTCGAACACCTTC.

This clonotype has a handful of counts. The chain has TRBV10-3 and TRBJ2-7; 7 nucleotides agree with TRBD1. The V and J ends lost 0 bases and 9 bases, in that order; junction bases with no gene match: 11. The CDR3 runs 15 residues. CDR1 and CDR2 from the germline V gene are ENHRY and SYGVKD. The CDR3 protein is CAISESWDSVLGQYF. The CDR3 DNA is TGTGCCATCAGTGAGTCGTGGGACAGTGTCCTGGGGCAGTACTTC.

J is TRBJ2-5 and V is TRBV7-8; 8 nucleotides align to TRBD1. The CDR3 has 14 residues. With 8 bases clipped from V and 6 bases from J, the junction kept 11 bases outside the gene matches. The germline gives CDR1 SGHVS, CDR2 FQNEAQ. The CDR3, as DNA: TGTGCCAGCTACGACAGGGGAGGAGGGCAGACCCAGTACTTC. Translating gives CASYDRGGGQTQYF.

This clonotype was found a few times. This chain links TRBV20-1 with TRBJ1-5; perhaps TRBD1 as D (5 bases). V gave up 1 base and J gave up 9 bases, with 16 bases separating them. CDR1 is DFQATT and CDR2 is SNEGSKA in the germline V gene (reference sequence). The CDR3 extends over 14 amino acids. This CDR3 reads CSARVGTGSWPQHF. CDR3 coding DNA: TGCAGTGCTAGAGTCGGGACGGGCAGTTGGCCCCAGCATTTT.

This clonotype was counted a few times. The CDR3 DNA is TGTGCCAGCAGTTTAACTGGTACAGGAGGCTACGAGCAGTACTTC. It yields the protein CASSLTGTGGYEQYF. This rearrangement joins TRBV7-2 to TRBJ2-7, with D perhaps assigned TRBD1 or TRBD2 (5 bases each). The CDR3 is made up of 15 amino acids. Trimming cost V 6 bases and J 3 bases, with 18 bases left between them. Germline values: CDR1 SGHTA, CDR2 FQGNSA.

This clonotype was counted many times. CDR3 sequence (DNA): TGCAGCGTTGAAGGGACGTCCCATTACGAGCAGTACTTC. This sequence encodes CSVEGTSHYEQYF. The chain joins TRBV29-1 to TRBJ2-7; D gene unclear. Trimming stripped 1 base from V and 4 bases from J, with 11 bases between. Germline assignment: CDR1 SQVTM and CDR2 ANQGSEA. CDR3 size: 13 residues.

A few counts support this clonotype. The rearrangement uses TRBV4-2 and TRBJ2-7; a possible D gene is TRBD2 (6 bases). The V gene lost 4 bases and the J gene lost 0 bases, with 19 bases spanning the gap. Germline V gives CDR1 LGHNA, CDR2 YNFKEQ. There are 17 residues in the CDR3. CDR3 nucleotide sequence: TGTGCCAGCAGCCGCCAAAGCCTAGCGACCAGCTCCTACGAGCAGTACTTC. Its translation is CASSRQSLATSSYEQYF.